The present T cell receptor (beta chain) was sequenced within a study of T cells in Graves' hyperthyroidism and ophthalmopathy. Whole-study findings and limits: Researchers found most expanded thyroid clonotypes above 0.001 in blood as well.

Amplification of TCR beta CDR3 regions was performed using RNA transcripts as template. A first-round RT-PCR of the TCR CDR3 used the HTBI primer set. TCRdb independently ran MiXCR on the multiplex PCR reads; one entry per CDR3 protein. The profile shows hundreds of thousands of distinct CDR3 sequences, 38% of them singletons. Comment on this clonotype: Its antigen is unidentified.

V gave up 5 bases and J gave up 5 bases, with 15 bases separating them. This CDR3 has 14 amino acids. Per germline, CDR1 SEHNR and CDR2 FQNEAQ (reference sequence). Across 18 months, stable Graves' hyperthyroidism was marked by no progression to ophthalmopathy. The study excluded patients with uncontrolled infection, other autoimmune disease, pregnancy or lactation. V usage is TRBV7-9 and J usage is TRBJ1-1; D perhaps matches TRBD1 (6 bases). The sequenced sample consisted of blood. The clonotype originates from a man aged 18 to 35 with Graves' hyperthyroidism. The chain's CDR3 is CASSPDRTPTEAFF. CDR3 sequence (DNA): TGTGCCAGCAGCCCAGACAGGACCCCGACTGAAGCTTTCTTT.